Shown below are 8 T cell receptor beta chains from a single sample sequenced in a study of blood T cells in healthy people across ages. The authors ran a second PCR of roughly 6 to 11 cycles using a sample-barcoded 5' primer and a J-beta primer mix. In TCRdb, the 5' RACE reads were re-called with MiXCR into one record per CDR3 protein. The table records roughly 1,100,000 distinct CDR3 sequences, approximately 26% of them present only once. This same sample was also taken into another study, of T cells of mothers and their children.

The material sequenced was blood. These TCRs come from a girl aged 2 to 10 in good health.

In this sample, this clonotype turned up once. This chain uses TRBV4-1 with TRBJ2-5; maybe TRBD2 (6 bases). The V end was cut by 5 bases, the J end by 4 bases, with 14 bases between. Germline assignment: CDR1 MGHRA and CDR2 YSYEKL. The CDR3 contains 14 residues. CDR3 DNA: TGCGCCAGCAGCGTCCCCGGGGGATTAGAGACCCAGTACTTC. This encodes CASSVPGGLETQYF.

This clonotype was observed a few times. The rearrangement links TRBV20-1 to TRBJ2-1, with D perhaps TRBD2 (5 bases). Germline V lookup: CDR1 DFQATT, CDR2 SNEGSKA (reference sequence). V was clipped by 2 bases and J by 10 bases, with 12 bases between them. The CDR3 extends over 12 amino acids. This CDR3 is CSARSIPGEQFF. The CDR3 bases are TGCAGTGCTAGATCGATCCCGGGGGAGCAGTTCTTC.

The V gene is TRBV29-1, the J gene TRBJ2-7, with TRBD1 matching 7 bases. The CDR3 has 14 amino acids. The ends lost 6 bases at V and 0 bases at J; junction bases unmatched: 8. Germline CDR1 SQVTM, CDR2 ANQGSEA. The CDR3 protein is CSVEDRPGSYEQYF. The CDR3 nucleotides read TGCAGCGTGGAGGACAGGCCTGGCTCCTACGAGCAGTACTTC.

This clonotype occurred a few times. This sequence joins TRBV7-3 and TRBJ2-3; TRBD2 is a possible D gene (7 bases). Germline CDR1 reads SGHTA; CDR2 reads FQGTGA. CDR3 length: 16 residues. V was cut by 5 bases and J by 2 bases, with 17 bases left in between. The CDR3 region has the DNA TGTGCCAGCAGCCAACTTGCGGGGGCATACACAGATACGCAGTATTTT. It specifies CASSQLAGAYTDTQYF. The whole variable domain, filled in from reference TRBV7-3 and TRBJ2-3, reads GAGVSQTPSNKVTEKGKYVELRCDPISGHTALYWYRQSLGQGPEFLIYFQGTGAADDSGLPNDRFFAVRPEGSVSTLKIQRTERGDSAVYLCASSQLAGAYTDTQYFGPGTRLTVL.

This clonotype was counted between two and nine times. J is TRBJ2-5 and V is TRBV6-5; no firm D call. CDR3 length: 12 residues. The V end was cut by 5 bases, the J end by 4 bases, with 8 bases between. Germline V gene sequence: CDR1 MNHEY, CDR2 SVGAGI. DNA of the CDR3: TGTGCCAGCAGTGTTAGGTCAGAGACCCAGTACTTC. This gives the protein CASSVRSETQYF.

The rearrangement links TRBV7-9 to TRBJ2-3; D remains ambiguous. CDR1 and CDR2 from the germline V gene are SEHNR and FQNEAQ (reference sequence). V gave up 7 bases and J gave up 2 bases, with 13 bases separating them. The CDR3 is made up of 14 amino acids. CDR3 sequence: CASNRAGDTDTQYF. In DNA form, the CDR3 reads TGTGCCAGCAACCGGGCCGGTGACACAGATACGCAGTATTTT.

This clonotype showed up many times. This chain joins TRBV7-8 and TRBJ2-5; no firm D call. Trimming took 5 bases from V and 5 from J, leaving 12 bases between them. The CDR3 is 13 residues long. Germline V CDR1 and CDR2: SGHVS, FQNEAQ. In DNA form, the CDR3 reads TGTGCCAGCAGCCCAGCAAGTTCGGAGACCCAGTACTTC. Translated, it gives CASSPASSETQYF.

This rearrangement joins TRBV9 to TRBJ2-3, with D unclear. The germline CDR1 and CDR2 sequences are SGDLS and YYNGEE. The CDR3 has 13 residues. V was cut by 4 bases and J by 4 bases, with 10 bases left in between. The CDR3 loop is CASSPQWPDTQYF. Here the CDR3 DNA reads TGTGCCAGCAGCCCTCAATGGCCAGATACGCAGTATTTT.